These 30 T cell receptor beta chains came from one sample sequenced in a study of cytomegalovirus exposure and HLA in healthy donors. Sequencing used immunoSEQ multiplex PCR; TCRdb keeps in-frame clones, though not all of them. The table lists some 38,000 clones, 85% to 95% of them singletons. The sequencing sample was made of PBMCs. Receptor source: a man aged 18 to 29 in good health and CMV-seronegative.

The genes are TRBV25-1 and TRBJ2-7, with D possibly being TRBD2 (5 bases). Germline-derived CDR1 and CDR2 are MGHDK and SYGVNS. The CDR3 has 13 residues. Trimming left V 5 bases short and J 6 bases short, with 14 bases between. The CDR3 DNA reads as TGTGCCAGCAGTCCGGGGTGGATTAGCGAGCAGTACTTC. Its translation: CASSPGWISEQYF.

This clone is a singleton in its sample. The gene calls are TRBV5-1 and TRBJ1-3; TRBD1 agrees at 9 bases. CDR3 length: 20 residues. V dropped 2 bases and J dropped 0; count of bases not matched to a gene: 15. CDR1 is SGHRS, CDR2 YFSETQ, per germline. The CDR3 coding sequence is TGCGCCAGCAGCTTCCGGAGGGGGACAGGGCCCCCTTACTCTGGAAACACCATATATTTT. This sequence encodes CASSFRRGTGPPYSGNTIYF.

The rearrangement uses TRBV5-4 and TRBJ1-4; 12 bases are a match to TRBD1. Germline V gene sequence: CDR1 SGHNT, CDR2 YYREEE (reference sequence). The junction had 7 bases not matched to a gene; V was cut back by 4 bases and J by 0 bases. CDR3 length equals 18 residues. The CDR3 bases are TGTGCCAGCAGCCCAGGGACAGGGGGCCCAGCAACTAATGAAAAACTGTTTTTT. This sequence encodes CASSPGTGGPATNEKLFF.

This clone was observed a handful of times. The V call is TRBV7-9, the J call TRBJ1-2, with 12 bases lining up with TRBD1. After removal of 5 bases from V and 0 bases from J, the junction contained 4 bases not matched to a gene. There are 16 residues in the CDR3. Germline CDR1 is SEHNR and CDR2 is FQNEAQ (reference sequence). The CDR3: CASSPGTGGPNYGYTF. The CDR3 coding sequence is TGTGCCAGCAGCCCGGGGACAGGGGGCCCTAACTATGGCTACACCTTC.

The chain recombines TRBV5-4 with TRBJ2-5, with 10 bases matching TRBD1. V shed 6 bases and J 0 bases; nucleotides not matched to a gene: 5. This CDR3 has 15 residues. CDR1 is SGHNT and CDR2 is YYREEE in the germline V gene (reference sequence). CDR3 protein: CASITGQGYQETQYF. DNA of the CDR3: TGTGCCAGCATCACGGGACAGGGGTACCAAGAGACCCAGTACTTC.

This sequence joins TRBV15 and TRBJ2-3; 15 bases fit TRBD2. J was trimmed by 5 bases and V by 1 base; bases with no gene match: 1. Germline V gives CDR1 LNHNV, CDR2 YYDKDF (reference sequence). The CDR3 is 16 residues long. The CDR3, as DNA: TGTGCCACCAGCAGAGGGGGACTAGCGGGAGGAGATACGCAGTATTTT. Its translation is CATSRGGLAGGDTQYF.

The V and J genes are TRBV11-1 and TRBJ2-7; 7 positions match TRBD1. J was trimmed by 3 bases and V by 5 bases; bases with no gene match: 4. This CDR3 region has 13 residues. Germline lookup yields CDR1 SGHAT and CDR2 FQDESV (reference sequence). The CDR3 region has the DNA TGTGCCAGCAGCAGACAGGGATACTACGAGCAGTACTTC. This sequence encodes CASSRQGYYEQYF.

The gene calls are TRBV19 and TRBJ2-7; D remains unclear. Between the trimmed V and J ends, which lost 3 bases and 3 bases, there was a span of 12 bases. In germline, CDR1 is LNHDA, CDR2 SQIVND (reference sequence). This CDR3 comprises 14 residues. The CDR3 region is CASSINVQNYEQYF. As DNA, the CDR3 is TGTGCCAGTAGTATTAACGTTCAGAACTACGAGCAGTACTTC.

The chain recombines TRBV18 with TRBJ2-5; D remains ambiguous. V was trimmed by 1 base and J by 1 base, leaving 10 bases between them. Germline CDR1 reads KGHSH; CDR2 reads LQKENI. The CDR3 has 15 residues. The CDR3 DNA reads as TGTGCCAGCTCACCACGAAGACAAATCCAAGAGACCCAGTACTTC. This sequence encodes CASSPRRQIQETQYF.

The rearrangement uses TRBV7-9 and TRBJ2-1, with D unresolved. V lost 5 bases, J lost 7 bases, and 6 bases lay in between. This CDR3 comprises 11 residues. Germline-derived CDR1 and CDR2 are SEHNR and FQNEAQ (reference sequence). DNA of the CDR3: TGTGCCAGCAGCCCCGTTAATGAGCAGTTCTTC. This gives the protein CASSPVNEQFF.

V is TRBV5-6 and J is TRBJ2-1; 12 nucleotides agree with TRBD2. Germline loops: CDR1 SGHDT, CDR2 YYEEEE. V shed 5 bases, J shed 4 bases, and the junction held 4 bases outside the gene matches. The CDR3 runs 15 residues. CDR3 nucleotide sequence: TGTGCCAGCAGTTATGGACTAGCGGGGTACAATGAGCAGTTCTTC. It is translated as CASSYGLAGYNEQFF.

CDR3 sequence (DNA): TGTGCCAGCAGTTTATTTGCGGTAGCTGAAGCTTTCTTT. The encoded protein is CASSLFAVAEAFF. This chain connects TRBV28 to TRBJ1-1; no reliable D call. Germline lookup yields CDR1 MDHEN and CDR2 SYDVKM. CDR3 length: 13 residues. Trimming took 1 base from V and 6 from J, leaving 9 bases between them. The whole variable domain, filled in from reference TRBV28 and TRBJ1-1, reads DVKVTQSSRYLVKRTGEKVFLECVQDMDHENMFWYRQDPGLGLRLIYFSYDVKMKEKGDIPEGYSVSREKKERFSLILESASTNQTSMYLCASSLFAVAEAFFGQGTRLTVV.

The chain employs TRBV6-6 and TRBJ1-1, with D maybe TRBD1 (5 bases). Trimming cost V 4 bases and J 1 base, with 13 bases left between them. This CDR3 is built from 15 residues. Per the germline V gene, CDR1 is MNHNY and CDR2 is SVGAGI (reference sequence). The CDR3 loop is CASSSPGQPNTEAFF. The CDR3 DNA is TGTGCCAGCAGTTCTCCAGGGCAGCCGAACACTGAAGCTTTCTTT.

This chain uses TRBV28 with TRBJ1-2, with D unclear. Germline loops: CDR1 MDHEN, CDR2 SYDVKM. The CDR3 loop spans 16 amino acids. Trimming removed 1 base at V and 0 bases at J, with 12 bases between. CDR3 sequence reads: CASSLSRNLSNYGYTF. The CDR3 nucleotides are TGTGCCAGCAGTTTATCCAGGAACCTATCTAACTATGGCTACACCTTC.

CDR3 region: CASSPLPKSGELFF. CDR3 DNA: TGTGCCAGCAGTCCCCTCCCTAAGTCCGGGGAGCTGTTTTTT. The J gene is TRBJ2-2, the V gene TRBV6-1, with D hard to call. CDR3 length: 14 residues. V gave up 5 bases and J gave up 6 bases, with 13 bases separating them. The V gene's germline CDR1 is MNHNS and CDR2 SASEGT.

The rearrangement uses TRBV7-8 and TRBJ2-5; 7 nucleotides match TRBD2. Germline V gene lookup returns CDR1 SGHVS and CDR2 FQNEAQ. The J segment lost 4 bases and the V segment lost 1 base, leaving 12 bases of the junction unmatched. This CDR3 spans 17 amino acids. The DNA for the CDR3 is TGTGCCAGCAGCTTAGATCTTCGAGCGGGGATGGGAGAGACCCAGTACTTC. Translating gives CASSLDLRAGMGETQYF.

The chain is built from TRBV7-9 and TRBJ2-2; 10 bases fit TRBD2. This CDR3 is 16 amino acids long. V trimming: 4 bases; J trimming: 2 bases; junction bases outside the gene matches: 4. Germline assignment: CDR1 SEHNR and CDR2 FQNEAQ (reference sequence). The CDR3, as DNA: TGTGCCAGCAGCTCGAGCGGGAGGGCCAACACCGGGGAGCTGTTTTTT. It specifies CASSSSGRANTGELFF.

The chain has TRBV5-1 and TRBJ2-7, with 11 bases fitting TRBD1. This CDR3 region has 15 residues. J gave up 7 bases and V 4 bases, and 10 bases lay outside the gene matches. Germline loops: CDR1 SGHRS, CDR2 YFSETQ. CDR3 sequence reads: CASSLYGQGAGEQYF. CDR3 bases: TGCGCCAGCAGCCTATACGGACAGGGGGCCGGAGAGCAGTACTTC.

The chain combines TRBV7-3 with TRBJ2-7; 10 nucleotides align to TRBD1. Germline V gives CDR1 SGHTA, CDR2 FQGTGA. V shed 5 bases, J shed 6 bases, and the junction held 13 bases outside the gene matches. This CDR3 is built from 16 residues. The CDR3 DNA sequence: TGTGCCAGCAGCCTAGGGGGACAGGGGACGTATAGCGAGCAGTACTTC. This sequence encodes CASSLGGQGTYSEQYF.

This rearrangement joins TRBV6-5 to TRBJ1-1; 7 nucleotides align to TRBD1. V trimming: 6 bases; J trimming: 0 bases; junction bases outside the gene matches: 1. CDR3 size: 13 residues. Germline assignment: CDR1 MNHEY and CDR2 SVGAGI. The CDR3 DNA is TGTGCCAGCAGGGGACAGATGAACACTGAAGCTTTCTTT. Residues: CASRGQMNTEAFF.

V is TRBV6-6 and J is TRBJ2-7; 7 nucleotides agree with TRBD2. CDR3 size: 14 residues. Germline V gene sequence: CDR1 MNHNY, CDR2 SVGAGI (reference sequence). J lost 3 bases, V lost 4 bases, and 6 bases had no gene match. The DNA of the CDR3 is TGTGCCAGCAGTTTGGCGGGAGCGATCTACGAGCAGTACTTC. Translating it yields CASSLAGAIYEQYF.

The chain employs TRBV7-2 and TRBJ2-7, with TRBD2 as a possible D gene (6 bases). The germline V gene has CDR1 SGHTA and CDR2 FQGNSA. With 0 bases removed from V and 5 bases from J, the gap between germline ends came to 17 bases. The CDR3 contains 16 residues. CDR3 loop: CASSLAGVGGVHEQYF. CDR3 DNA sequence: TGTGCCAGCAGCTTAGCGGGGGTGGGAGGTGTCCACGAGCAGTACTTC.

The V call is TRBV6-1, the J call TRBJ2-2; 8 bases are shared with TRBD2. Germline V gene sequence: CDR1 MNHNS, CDR2 SASEGT. The CDR3 length is 15 residues. The V and J ends lost 3 bases and 5 bases, in that order; junction bases with no gene match: 5. CDR3 nucleotide sequence: TGTGCCAGCAGTGACGGGAGGGCCGAAACCGGGGAGCTGTTTTTT. This sequence encodes CASSDGRAETGELFF.

The chain is built from TRBV2 and TRBJ1-1; D remains ambiguous. Trimming took off 5 bases at V and 11 bases at J, with 12 bases between the two ends. Germline assignment: CDR1 SNHLY and CDR2 FYNNEI. The CDR3 is 11 residues long. CDR3 loop: CASSRQSQAFF. In DNA form, the CDR3 reads TGTGCCAGCAGTAGGCAGTCACAGGCTTTCTTT.

The rearrangement joins TRBV19 to TRBJ2-1; TRBD1 matches at 7 bases. Germline V gene sequence: CDR1 LNHDA, CDR2 SQIVND (reference sequence). The CDR3 is 13 amino acids. Trimming cost V 6 bases and J 9 bases; bases outside gene matches: 8. CDR3 sequence (DNA): TGTGCCAGTAGAAGGGGGCATGCTTCTGAGCAGTTCTTC. Residues: CASRRGHASEQFF.

This clone was counted once. The chain uses TRBV2 and TRBJ2-7; D gene unclear. The CDR3 contains 14 residues. Germline CDR1 SNHLY, CDR2 FYNNEI. V shed 7 bases and J shed 2 bases, with 15 bases lying between them. The CDR3 DNA reads as TGTGCCAGCAAGAGGTCGGCTTCAGCCTACGAGCAGTACTTC. Translating gives CASKRSASAYEQYF.

This clone has only one observation. The J gene is TRBJ2-1, the V gene TRBV5-1, with TRBD2 matching over 11 bases. This CDR3 has 15 residues. The trim removed 1 base at V and 8 bases at J, leaving 5 bases unmatched. Per the germline V gene, CDR1 is SGHRS and CDR2 is YFSETQ. This chain's CDR3 is CASSLFSGGADEQFF. CDR3 nucleotide sequence: TGCGCCAGCAGCTTGTTTAGCGGGGGGGCCGATGAGCAGTTCTTC.

The rearrangement joins TRBV5-1 to TRBJ2-2, with TRBD1 as a possible D gene (6 bases). The CDR3 has 16 residues. From germline, CDR1 is SGHRS and CDR2 YFSETQ. Trimming took off 2 bases at V and 6 bases at J, with 17 bases between the two ends. In DNA, the CDR3 is TGCGCCAGCAGCTTCAATGAGGCAGGGGTCGCCGGGGAGCTGTTTTTT. It codes for CASSFNEAGVAGELFF.

The chain carries TRBV6-5 and TRBJ1-3, with a weak D call TRBD1 (5 bases). The V end was cut by 6 bases, the J end by 2 bases, with 11 bases between. The CDR3 runs to 14 residues. Germline V CDR1 and CDR2: MNHEY, SVGAGI. The CDR3 protein is CASRGDRTGNTIYF. CDR3 bases: TGTGCCAGCAGAGGGGATCGAACTGGAAACACCATATATTTT.

This clone was seen a single time. The J gene is TRBJ2-7, the V gene TRBV29-1; 9 bases align to TRBD1. The CDR3 totals 14 residues. In germline, CDR1 is SQVTM, CDR2 ANQGSEA. V lost 2 bases and J lost 2; bases outside the gene matches: 4. The CDR3 loop reads CSVEKGQGPYEQYF. The CDR3 DNA reads as TGCAGCGTTGAAAAGGGACAGGGACCCTACGAGCAGTACTTC.